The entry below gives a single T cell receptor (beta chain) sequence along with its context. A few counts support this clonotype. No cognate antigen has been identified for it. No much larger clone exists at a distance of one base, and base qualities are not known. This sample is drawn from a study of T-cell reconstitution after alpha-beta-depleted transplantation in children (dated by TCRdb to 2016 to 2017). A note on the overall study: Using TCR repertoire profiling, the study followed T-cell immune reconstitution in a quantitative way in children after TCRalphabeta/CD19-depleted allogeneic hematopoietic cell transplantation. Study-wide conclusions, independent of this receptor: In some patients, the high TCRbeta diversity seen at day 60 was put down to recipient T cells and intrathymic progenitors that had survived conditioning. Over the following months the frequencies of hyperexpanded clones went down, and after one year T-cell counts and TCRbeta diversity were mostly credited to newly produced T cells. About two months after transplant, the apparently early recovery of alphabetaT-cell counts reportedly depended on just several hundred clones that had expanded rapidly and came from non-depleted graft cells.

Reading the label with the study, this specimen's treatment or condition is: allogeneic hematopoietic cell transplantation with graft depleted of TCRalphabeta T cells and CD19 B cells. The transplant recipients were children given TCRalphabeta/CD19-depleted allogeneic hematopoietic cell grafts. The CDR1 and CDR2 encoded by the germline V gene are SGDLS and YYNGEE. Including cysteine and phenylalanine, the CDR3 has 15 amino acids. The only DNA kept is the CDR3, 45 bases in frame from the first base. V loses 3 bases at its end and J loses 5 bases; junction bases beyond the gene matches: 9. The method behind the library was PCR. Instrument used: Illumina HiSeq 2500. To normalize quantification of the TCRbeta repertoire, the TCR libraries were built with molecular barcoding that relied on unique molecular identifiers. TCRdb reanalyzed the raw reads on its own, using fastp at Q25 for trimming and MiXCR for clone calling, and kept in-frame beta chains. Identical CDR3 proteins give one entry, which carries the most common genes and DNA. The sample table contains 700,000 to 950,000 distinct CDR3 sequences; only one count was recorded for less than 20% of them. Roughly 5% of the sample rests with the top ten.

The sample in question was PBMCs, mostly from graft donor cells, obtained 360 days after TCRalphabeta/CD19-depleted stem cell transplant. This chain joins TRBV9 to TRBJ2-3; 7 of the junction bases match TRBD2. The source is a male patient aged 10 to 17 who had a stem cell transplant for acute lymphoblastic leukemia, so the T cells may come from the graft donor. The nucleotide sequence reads TGTGCCAGCAGCGGAGGACTAGTGAGAGTAGATACGCAGTATTTT. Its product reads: CASSGGLVRVDTQYF.